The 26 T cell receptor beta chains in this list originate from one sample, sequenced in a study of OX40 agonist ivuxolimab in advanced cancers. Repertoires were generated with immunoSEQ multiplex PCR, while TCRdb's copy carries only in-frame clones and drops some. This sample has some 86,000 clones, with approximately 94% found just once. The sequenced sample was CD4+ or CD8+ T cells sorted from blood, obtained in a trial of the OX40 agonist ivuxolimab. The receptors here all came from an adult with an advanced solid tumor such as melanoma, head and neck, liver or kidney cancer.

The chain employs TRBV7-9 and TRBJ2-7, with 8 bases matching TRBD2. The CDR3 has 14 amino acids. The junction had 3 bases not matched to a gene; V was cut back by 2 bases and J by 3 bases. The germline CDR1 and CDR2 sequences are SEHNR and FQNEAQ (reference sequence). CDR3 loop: CASSLSGSFYEQYF. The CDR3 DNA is TGTGCCAGCAGCTTAAGCGGGAGTTTCTACGAGCAGTACTTC.

For the CDR3, the DNA is TGTGCCTGGAGCCAGGGACAGGGGGCGGACGGGGAGCTGTTTTTT. It yields the protein CAWSQGQGADGELFF. The chain uses TRBV30 and TRBJ2-2, with TRBD1 matching 12 bases. Per germline, CDR1 GTSNPN and CDR2 SVGIG (reference sequence). The junction had 6 bases not matched to a gene; V was cut back by 3 bases and J by 7 bases. The CDR3 is 15 amino acids.

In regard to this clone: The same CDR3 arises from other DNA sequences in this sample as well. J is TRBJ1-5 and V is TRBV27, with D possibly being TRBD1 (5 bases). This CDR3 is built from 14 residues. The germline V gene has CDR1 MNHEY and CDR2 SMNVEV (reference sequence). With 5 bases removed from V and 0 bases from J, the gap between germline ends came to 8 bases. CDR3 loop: CASSPGDSNQPQHF. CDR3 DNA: TGTGCCAGCAGTCCGGGGGATAGCAATCAGCCCCAGCATTTT.

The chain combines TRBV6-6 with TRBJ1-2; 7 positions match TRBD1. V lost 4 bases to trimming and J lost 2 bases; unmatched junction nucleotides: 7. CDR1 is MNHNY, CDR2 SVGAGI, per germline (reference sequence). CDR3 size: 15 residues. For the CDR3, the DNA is TGTGCCAGCAGTTGGGTGACAGGGAACAACTATGGCTACACCTTC. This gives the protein CASSWVTGNNYGYTF.

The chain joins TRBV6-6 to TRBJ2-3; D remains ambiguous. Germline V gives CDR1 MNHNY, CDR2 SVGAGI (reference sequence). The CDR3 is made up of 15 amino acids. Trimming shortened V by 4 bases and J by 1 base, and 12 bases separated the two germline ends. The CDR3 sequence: CASSFTGWGTDTQYF. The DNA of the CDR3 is TGTGCCAGCAGTTTCACCGGATGGGGCACAGATACGCAGTATTTT.

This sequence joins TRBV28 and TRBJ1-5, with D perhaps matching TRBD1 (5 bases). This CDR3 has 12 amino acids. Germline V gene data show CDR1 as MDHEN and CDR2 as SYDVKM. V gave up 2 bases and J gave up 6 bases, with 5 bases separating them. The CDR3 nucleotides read TGTGCCAGCAGTTTAGGGGCTCAGCCCCAGCATTTT. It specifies CASSLGAQPQHF.

In nucleotides, the CDR3 is TGTGCCACCAGCCCCCGGACCGGAGGCCCAGATACGCAGTATTTT. Encoded protein: CATSPRTGGPDTQYF. The J gene is TRBJ2-3, the V gene TRBV15; perhaps TRBD2 as D (5 bases). Between the trimmed V and J ends, which lost 5 bases and 4 bases, there was a span of 16 bases. The CDR3 has 15 residues. Germline V gene data show CDR1 as LNHNV and CDR2 as YYDKDF (reference sequence). Filled out from reference TRBV15 and TRBJ2-3, the complete variable domain reads DAMVIQNPRYQVTQFGKPVTLSCSQTLNHNVMYWYQQKSSQAPKLLFHYYDKDFNNEADTPDNFQSRRPNTSFCFLDIRSPGLGDTAMYLCATSPRTGGPDTQYFGPGTRLTVL.

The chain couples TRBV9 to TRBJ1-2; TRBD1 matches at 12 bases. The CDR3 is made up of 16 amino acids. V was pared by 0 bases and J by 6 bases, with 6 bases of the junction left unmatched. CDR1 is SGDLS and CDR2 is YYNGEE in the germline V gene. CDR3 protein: CASSVATGTGGNGYTF. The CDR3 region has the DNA TGTGCCAGCAGCGTAGCTACAGGGACAGGGGGCAATGGCTACACCTTC.

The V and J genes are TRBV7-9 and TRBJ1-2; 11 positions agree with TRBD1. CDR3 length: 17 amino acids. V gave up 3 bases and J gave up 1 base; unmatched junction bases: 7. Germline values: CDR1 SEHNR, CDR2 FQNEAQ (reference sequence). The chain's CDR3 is CASSFPDRGLGNYGYTF. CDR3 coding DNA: TGTGCCAGCAGCTTCCCGGACAGGGGGCTCGGTAACTATGGCTACACCTTC.

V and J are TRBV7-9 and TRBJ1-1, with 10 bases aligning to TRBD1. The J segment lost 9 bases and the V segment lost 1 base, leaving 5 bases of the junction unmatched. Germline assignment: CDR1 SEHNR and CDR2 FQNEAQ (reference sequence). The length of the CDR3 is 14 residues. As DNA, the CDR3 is TGTGCCAGCAGCTTAGTGCGGGGACAGGGGAAAGCTTTCTTT. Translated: CASSLVRGQGKAFF. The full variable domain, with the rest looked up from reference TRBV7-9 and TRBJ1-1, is DTGVSQNPRHKITKRGQNVTFRCDPISEHNRLYWYRQTLGQGPEFLTYFQNEAQLEKSRLLSDRFSAERPKGSFSTLEIQRTEQGDSAMYLCASSLVRGQGKAFFGQGTRLTVV.

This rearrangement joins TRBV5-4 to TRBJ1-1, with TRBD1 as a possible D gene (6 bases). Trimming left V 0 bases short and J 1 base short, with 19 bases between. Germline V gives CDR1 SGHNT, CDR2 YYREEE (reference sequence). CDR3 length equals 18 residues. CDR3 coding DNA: TGTGCCAGCAGCTTGGGAGAGGAGGGGGTGGTGTCGAACACTGAAGCTTTCTTT. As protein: CASSLGEEGVVSNTEAFF.

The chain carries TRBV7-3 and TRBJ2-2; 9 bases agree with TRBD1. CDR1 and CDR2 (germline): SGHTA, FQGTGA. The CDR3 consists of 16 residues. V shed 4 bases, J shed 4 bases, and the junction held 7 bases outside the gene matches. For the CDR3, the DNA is TGTGCCAGCAGCTCTCATACAGGGGGCACCACCGGGGAGCTGTTTTTT. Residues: CASSSHTGGTTGELFF.

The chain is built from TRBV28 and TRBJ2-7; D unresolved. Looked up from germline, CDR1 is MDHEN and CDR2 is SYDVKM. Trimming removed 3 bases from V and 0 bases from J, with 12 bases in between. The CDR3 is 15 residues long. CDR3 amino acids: CASSFAAVSSYEQYF. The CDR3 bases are TGTGCCAGCAGTTTTGCGGCAGTGAGCTCCTACGAGCAGTACTTC.

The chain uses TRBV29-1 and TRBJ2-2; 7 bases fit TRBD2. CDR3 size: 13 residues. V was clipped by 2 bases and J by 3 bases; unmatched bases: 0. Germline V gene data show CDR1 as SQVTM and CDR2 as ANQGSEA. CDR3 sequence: CSVESGDTGELFF. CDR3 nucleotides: TGCAGCGTTGAAAGCGGGGACACCGGGGAGCTGTTTTTT.

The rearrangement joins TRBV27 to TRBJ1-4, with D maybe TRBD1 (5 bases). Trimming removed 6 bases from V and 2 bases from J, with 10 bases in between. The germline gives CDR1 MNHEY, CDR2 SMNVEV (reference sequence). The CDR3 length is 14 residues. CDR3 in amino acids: CASSRDATNEKLFF. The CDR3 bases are TGTGCCAGCAGCCGGGACGCGACTAATGAAAAACTGTTTTTT. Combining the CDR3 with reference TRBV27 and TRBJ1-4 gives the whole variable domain EAQVTQNPRYLITVTGKKLTVTCSQNMNHEYMSWYRQDPGLGLRQIYYSMNVEVTDKGDVPEGYKVSRKEKRNFPLILESPSPNQTSLYFCASSRDATNEKLFFGSGTQLSVL.

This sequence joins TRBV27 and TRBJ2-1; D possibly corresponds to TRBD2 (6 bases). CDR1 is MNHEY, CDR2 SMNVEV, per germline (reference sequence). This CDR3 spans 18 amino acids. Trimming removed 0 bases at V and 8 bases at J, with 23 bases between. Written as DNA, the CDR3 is TGTGCCAGCAGTTTATCGAGAGATGGTCGGGCCCGGAGGGATGAGCAGTTCTTC. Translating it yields CASSLSRDGRARRDEQFF.

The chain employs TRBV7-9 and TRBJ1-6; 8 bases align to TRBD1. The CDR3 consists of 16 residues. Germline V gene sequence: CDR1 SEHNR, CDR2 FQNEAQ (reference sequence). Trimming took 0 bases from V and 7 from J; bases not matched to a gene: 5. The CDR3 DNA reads TGTGCCAGCAGCTTAGCCCAGACAGGGGTGAATTCACCCCTCCACTTT. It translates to CASSLAQTGVNSPLHF.

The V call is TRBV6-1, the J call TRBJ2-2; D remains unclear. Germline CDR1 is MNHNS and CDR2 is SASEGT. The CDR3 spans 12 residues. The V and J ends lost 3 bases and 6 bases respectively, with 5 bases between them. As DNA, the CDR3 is TGTGCCAGCAGTGACCGCTCCGGGGAGCTGTTTTTT. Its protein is CASSDRSGELFF.

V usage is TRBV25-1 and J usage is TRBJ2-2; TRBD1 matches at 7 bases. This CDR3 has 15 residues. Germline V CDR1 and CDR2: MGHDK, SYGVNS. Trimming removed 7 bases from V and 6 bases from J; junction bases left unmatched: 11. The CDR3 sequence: CASTKRKQGPGELFF. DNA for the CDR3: TGTGCCAGCACCAAACGGAAACAGGGGCCCGGGGAGCTGTTTTTT. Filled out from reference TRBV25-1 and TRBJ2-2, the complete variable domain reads EADIYQTPRYLVIGTGKKITLECSQTMGHDKMYWYQQDPGMELHLIHYSYGVNSTEKGDLSSESTVSRIRTEHFPLTLESARPSHTSQYLCASTKRKQGPGELFFGEGSRLTVL.

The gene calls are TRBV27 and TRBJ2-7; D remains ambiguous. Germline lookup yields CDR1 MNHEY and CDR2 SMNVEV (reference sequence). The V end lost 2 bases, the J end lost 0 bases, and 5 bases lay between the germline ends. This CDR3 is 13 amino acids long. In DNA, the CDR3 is TGTGCCAGCAGTTTAGGACCCTCCTACGAGCAGTACTTC. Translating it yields CASSLGPSYEQYF.

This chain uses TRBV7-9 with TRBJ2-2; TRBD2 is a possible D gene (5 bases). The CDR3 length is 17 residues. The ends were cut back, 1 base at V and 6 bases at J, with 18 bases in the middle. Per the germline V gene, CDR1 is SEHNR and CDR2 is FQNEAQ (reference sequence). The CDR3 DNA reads TGTGCCAGCAGCTTAGAATCGTTCGGGGTAGTCCCCGGGGAGCTGTTTTTT. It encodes CASSLESFGVVPGELFF.

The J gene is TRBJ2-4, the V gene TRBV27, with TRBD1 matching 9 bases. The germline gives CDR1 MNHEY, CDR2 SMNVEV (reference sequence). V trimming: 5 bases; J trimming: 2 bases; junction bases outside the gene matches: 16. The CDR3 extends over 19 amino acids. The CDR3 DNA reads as TGTGCCAGCAGTCTCCATCCGGGACAGGGTGGCGCAACCAAAAACATTCAGTACTTC. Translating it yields CASSLHPGQGGATKNIQYF.

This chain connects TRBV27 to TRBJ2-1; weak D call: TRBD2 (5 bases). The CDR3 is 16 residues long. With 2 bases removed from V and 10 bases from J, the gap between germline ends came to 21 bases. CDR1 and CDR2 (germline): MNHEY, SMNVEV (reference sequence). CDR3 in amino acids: CASSLQTSGLPWEQFF. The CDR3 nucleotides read TGTGCCAGCAGTTTACAGACCAGCGGTCTTCCGTGGGAGCAGTTCTTC.

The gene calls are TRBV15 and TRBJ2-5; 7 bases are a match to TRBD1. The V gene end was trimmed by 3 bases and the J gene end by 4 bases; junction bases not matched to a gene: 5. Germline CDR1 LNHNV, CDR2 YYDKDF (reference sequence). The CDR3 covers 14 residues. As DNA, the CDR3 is TGTGCCACCAGCAGGGAAGACAGGGCAGAGACCCAGTACTTC. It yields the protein CATSREDRAETQYF.

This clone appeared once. The CDR3: CASSLMTDRTPDTQYF. CDR3 coding DNA: TGTGCCAGCAGCTTAATGACTGACCGGACCCCAGATACGCAGTATTTT. The chain couples TRBV7-9 to TRBJ2-3; D is unresolved. The V end lost 2 bases, the J end lost 4 bases, and 16 bases lay between the germline ends. Looked up from germline, CDR1 is SEHNR and CDR2 is FQNEAQ (reference sequence). CDR3 size: 16 residues. The full variable domain, with the rest looked up from reference TRBV7-9 and TRBJ2-3, is DTGVSQNPRHKITKRGQNVTFRCDPISEHNRLYWYRQTLGQGPEFLTYFQNEAQLEKSRLLSDRFSAERPKGSFSTLEIQRTEQGDSAMYLCASSLMTDRTPDTQYFGPGTRLTVL.

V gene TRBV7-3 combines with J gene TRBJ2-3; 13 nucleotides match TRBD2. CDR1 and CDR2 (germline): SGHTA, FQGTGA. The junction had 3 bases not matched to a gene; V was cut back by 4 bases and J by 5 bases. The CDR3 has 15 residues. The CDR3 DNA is TGTGCCAGCAGCTCGACTAGCGGGGGGTTAGATACGCAGTATTTT. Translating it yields CASSSTSGGLDTQYF.